This is a list of T cell receptor beta chains from one sample in a study of human T cells and chemical hapten exposure. TCRdb re-derived calls from the RACE reads in MiXCR, one entry per CDR3 protein. Among approximately 400,000 distinct CDR3 sequences listed, 4.5% to 5.5% were seen once. This specimen consisted of whole blood, obtained in connection with sensitization to the hapten diphenylcyclopropenone (DPC). The receptors derive from a woman aged 45-60 years with alopecia areata. Some clones in this sample may be carry-over from other donors' samples. Each CDR3 is given without its conserved first and last residue.

j_call	cdr3_length	v_call	cdr3_aa
TRBJ1-2	11	TRBV12-3/TRBV12-4	ASSMLGIYGYT
TRBJ2-3	15	TRBV11-2	ASSLEGAGHPTDTQY
TRBJ2-5	13	TRBV28	ASSLGGRAQETQY
TRBJ1-5	15	TRBV24-1	ATSASSPSGPNQPQH
TRBJ2-1	13	TRBV6-5	ASSRGTVSYNEQF
TRBJ1-5	12	TRBV30	AWSLGTGRQPQH
TRBJ2-2	14	TRBV2	ASSEARQGWTGELF
TRBJ1-3	14	TRBV5-4	ASSTRTGRRGNTIY
TRBJ1-4	16	TRBV7-9	ASSSRPGSRATNEKLF
TRBJ2-7	10	TRBV3-1	ASSQAVNEQY
TRBJ2-1	13	TRBV5-1	ASSLMVGEPNEQF